This T cell receptor beta chain was identified during a study of OX40 agonist ivuxolimab in advanced cancers. Study information: The dose-escalation cohort had hepatocellular carcinoma, melanoma, renal cell or head and neck cancer. Treatment received earlier with anti-PD-1, anti-PD-L1 or anti-CTLA-4 agents was allowed, and over 30% had some.

Of note for this clone: Its antigen is as yet unknown.

Anyone with autoimmune disease history or systemic immunosuppression was excluded. Profiling relied on immunoSEQ multiplex PCR, and the TCRdb table lists in-frame clones only, not all of them. The profile covers over 55,000 clones, with 84% appearing a single time and around 0.77% taken by the ten largest. The CDR3 totals 15 residues. The V and J ends lost 8 bases and 6 bases, in that order; junction bases with no gene match: 9. CDR1 is MDHEN and CDR2 is SYDVKM in the germline V gene. Study-wide results and caveats: Relatively little clonal expansion, among the lowest observed, appeared in partial responders at 0.1-3.0 mg/kg.

This chain connects TRBV28 to TRBJ2-3; 12 bases are a match to TRBD2. The clonotype comes from an adult with an advanced solid tumor such as melanoma, head and neck, liver or kidney cancer. Specimen: CD4+ or CD8+ T cells sorted from blood, collected in a trial of the OX40 agonist ivuxolimab. The CDR3 here is CASFPTSGRSDTQYF. CDR3 bases: TGTGCCAGCTTTCCCACTAGCGGGAGGAGTGATACGCAGTATTTT.